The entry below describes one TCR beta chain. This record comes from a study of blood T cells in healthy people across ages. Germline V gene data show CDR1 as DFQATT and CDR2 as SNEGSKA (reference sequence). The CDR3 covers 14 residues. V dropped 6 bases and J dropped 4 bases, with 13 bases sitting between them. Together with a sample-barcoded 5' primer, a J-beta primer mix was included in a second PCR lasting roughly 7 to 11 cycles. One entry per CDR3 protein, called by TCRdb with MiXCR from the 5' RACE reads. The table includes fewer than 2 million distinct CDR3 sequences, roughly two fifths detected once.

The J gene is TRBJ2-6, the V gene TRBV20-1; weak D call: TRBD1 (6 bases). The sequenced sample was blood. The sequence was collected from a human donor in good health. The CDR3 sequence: CSANPGAGANVLTF. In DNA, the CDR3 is TGCAGTGCAAATCCAGGGGCAGGGGCCAACGTCCTGACTTTC.